The 28 T cell receptor beta chains given below trace back to one sample, sequenced in a study of technical replicates of blood from several donors. Sequencing used immunoSEQ multiplex PCR; TCRdb keeps in-frame clones, though not all of them. The data show 65,000 to 85,000 clones, approximately 94% seen once. Sequencing input: T cells isolated from PBMCs. These receptors came from a human donor in good health.

The chain carries TRBV2 and TRBJ1-2; possible D gene TRBD1, 5 bases. The CDR3 runs to 15 residues. Germline CDR1 and CDR2: SNHLY and FYNNEI. V was trimmed by 0 bases and J by 2 bases, leaving 10 bases between them. CDR3 protein: CASSEALGVNYGYTF. CDR3 sequence (DNA): TGTGCCAGCAGTGAAGCCTTAGGGGTAAACTATGGCTACACCTTC.

The CDR3 sequence is CASSGGRGGELFF. The CDR3 DNA reads as TGTGCCAGCAGTGGCGGGAGGGGCGGGGAGCTGTTTTTT. V usage is TRBV9 and J usage is TRBJ2-2, with 9 bases that match TRBD2. J gave up 7 bases and V 5 bases, and 3 bases lay outside the gene matches. Germline V lookup: CDR1 SGDLS, CDR2 YYNGEE. The CDR3 has 13 amino acids.

This clone was counted only a few times. The chain joins TRBV28 to TRBJ2-1; D may be TRBD2 (6 bases). Per the germline V gene, CDR1 is MDHEN and CDR2 is SYDVKM. This CDR3 has 14 amino acids. Trimming removed 5 bases from V and 14 bases from J, with 22 bases in between. The CDR3 DNA is TGTGCCAGCAGTGTTCAGGCGGGACCTAGTAGGGAGTTCTTC. Its translation is CASSVQAGPSREFF.

V gene TRBV9 combines with J gene TRBJ2-1; 8 nucleotides align to TRBD2. Trimming at V came to 0 bases and at J to 2 bases, leaving 4 bases not matched to a gene. This CDR3 has 16 residues. Germline lookup yields CDR1 SGDLS and CDR2 YYNGEE. In nucleotides, the CDR3 is TGTGCCAGCAGCGTAGAAGGGCGGGAGGCCTACAATGAGCAGTTCTTC. It yields the protein CASSVEGREAYNEQFF.

The chain couples TRBV4-1 to TRBJ1-2; 7 bases are shared with TRBD1. This CDR3 is built from 17 residues. Germline trimming cut 0 bases from V and 1 base from J; bases unmatched to any gene: 8. The germline V gene has CDR1 MGHRA and CDR2 YSYEKL. The CDR3: CASSQEGRDRDNYGYTF. In nucleotides, the CDR3 is TGCGCCAGCAGCCAAGAGGGTCGGGACAGAGATAACTATGGCTACACCTTC.

CDR3 amino acids: CASSQEGTAQVQYF. The CDR3 nucleotides are TGCGCCAGCAGCCAAGAAGGGACTGCTCAGGTGCAGTACTTC. The rearrangement links TRBV4-1 to TRBJ2-7; perhaps TRBD2 as D (6 bases). V gave up 0 bases and J gave up 9 bases, with 15 bases separating them. Germline V gene lookup returns CDR1 MGHRA and CDR2 YSYEKL. The CDR3 loop spans 14 amino acids.

The J gene is TRBJ1-3, the V gene TRBV5-1, with a weak D call TRBD1 (6 bases). CDR3 length: 14 amino acids. Trimming cost V 4 bases and J 3 bases, with 11 bases left between them. Germline CDR1 SGHRS, CDR2 YFSETQ. CDR3 sequence reads: CASSLGGGGNTIYF. The CDR3 DNA is TGCGCCAGCAGCCTGGGGGGCGGTGGAAACACCATATATTTT.

The chain uses TRBV9 and TRBJ2-3; 7 bases line up with TRBD2. The germline V gene encodes CDR1 SGDLS and CDR2 YYNGEE. CDR3 length: 15 amino acids. V dropped 4 bases and J dropped 2; count of bases not matched to a gene: 7. DNA for the CDR3: TGTGCCAGCAGCCCCCGAGCGGGATACACAGATACGCAGTATTTT. It codes for CASSPRAGYTDTQYF. The full variable domain, rest sourced from reference TRBV9 and TRBJ2-3, is DSGVTQTPKHLITATGQRVTLRCSPRSGDLSVYWYQQSLDQGLQFLIQYYNGEERAKGNILERFSAQQFPDLHSELNLSSLELGDSALYFCASSPRAGYTDTQYFGPGTRLTVL.

J is TRBJ2-1 and V is TRBV10-1; the D is unclear. This CDR3 has 14 amino acids. Germline lookup yields CDR1 WNHNN and CDR2 SYGVQD (reference sequence). Trimming cost V 7 bases and J 6 bases, with 16 bases left between them. The CDR3 reads CASTLVRFRNEQFF. DNA of the CDR3: TGCGCCAGCACGCTAGTTCGATTTCGCAATGAGCAGTTCTTC.

V gene TRBV30 combines with J gene TRBJ1-3; D perhaps matches TRBD1 (5 bases). V lost 0 bases and J lost 3, with 12 bases in between. The CDR3 consists of 15 residues. Germline V CDR1 and CDR2: GTSNPN, SVGIG (reference sequence). The CDR3 here is CAWSVRQYLGNTIYF. Written as DNA, the CDR3 is TGTGCCTGGAGTGTACGACAGTATCTTGGAAACACCATATATTTT.

J is TRBJ2-1 and V is TRBV7-9, with a weak D call TRBD2 (6 bases). The V end lost 4 bases, the J end lost 7 bases, and 8 bases lay between the germline ends. CDR3 size: 12 residues. Looked up from germline, CDR1 is SEHNR and CDR2 is FQNEAQ (reference sequence). CDR3 sequence: CASSSRGNEQFF. The CDR3 DNA sequence: TGTGCCAGCAGCTCCCGGGGGAATGAGCAGTTCTTC.

The gene calls are TRBV4-2 and TRBJ2-3; no clear D. The CDR3 is 15 amino acids. Germline assignment: CDR1 LGHNA and CDR2 YNFKEQ. Trimming removed 0 bases from V and 2 bases from J, with 9 bases in between. CDR3 in DNA: TGTGCCAGCAGCCAAGAAGCGTTTTTCACAGATACGCAGTATTTT. Translated, it gives CASSQEAFFTDTQYF.

V usage is TRBV19 and J usage is TRBJ1-5; 9 bases fit TRBD1. CDR3 length equals 15 residues. Germline assignment: CDR1 LNHDA and CDR2 SQIVND (reference sequence). Trimming cost V 8 bases and J 7 bases; bases outside gene matches: 12. This CDR3 reads CASRKQGALSQPQHF. The CDR3 nucleotides are TGTGCCAGTCGTAAACAGGGGGCCCTCTCACAGCCCCAGCATTTT.

The chain couples TRBV25-1 to TRBJ1-2, with a tentative D call TRBD1 (6 bases). Germline-derived CDR1 and CDR2 are MGHDK and SYGVNS. CDR3 size: 11 residues. Trimming left V 6 bases short and J 4 bases short, with 6 bases between. The CDR3 DNA sequence: TGTGCCAGCAGCAGGGGCTATGGCTACACCTTC. Translated, it gives CASSRGYGYTF.

The chain couples TRBV11-2 to TRBJ2-7; 9 nucleotides align to TRBD1. V gave up 7 bases and J gave up 3 bases; unmatched junction bases: 10. Germline CDR1 SGHAT, CDR2 FQNNGV. This CDR3 is built from 15 residues. Here the CDR3 DNA reads TGTGCCAGCACCTACAGCTGGGACAGGGACTACGAGCAGTACTTC. Protein sequence: CASTYSWDRDYEQYF. Full variable domain (remainder filled in from reference TRBV11-2 and TRBJ2-7): EAGVAQSPRYKIIEKRQSVAFWCNPISGHATLYWYQQILGQGPKLLIQFQNNGVVDDSQLPKDRFSAERLKGVDSTLKIQPAKLEDSAVYLCASTYSWDRDYEQYFGPGTRLTVT.

On this clone itself: A much bigger clone sits one base away, suggesting this may be a read error. The rearrangement links TRBV5-1 to TRBJ1-1; D gene unclear. CDR3 length: 14 amino acids. Germline lookup yields CDR1 SGHRS and CDR2 YFSETQ. The CDR3 nucleotides are TGCGCCAGCAGCTTGGAAGCCGCTGAGACTGAAGCTTCCTTT. Its translation: CASSLEAAETEASF.

The V call is TRBV27, the J call TRBJ1-4; D gene ambiguous. The ends were cut back, 3 bases at V and 7 bases at J, with 12 bases in the middle. This CDR3 has 14 residues. Germline assignment: CDR1 MNHEY and CDR2 SMNVEV (reference sequence). For the CDR3, the DNA is TGTGCCAGCAGTTTCCGACACGAGGGTGAAAAACTGTTTTTT. Residues: CASSFRHEGEKLFF. The whole variable domain, filled in from reference TRBV27 and TRBJ1-4, reads EAQVTQNPRYLITVTGKKLTVTCSQNMNHEYMSWYRQDPGLGLRQIYYSMNVEVTDKGDVPEGYKVSRKEKRNFPLILESPSPNQTSLYFCASSFRHEGEKLFFGSGTQLSVL.

The chain carries TRBV27 and TRBJ2-1; D not certain. Between the trimmed V and J ends, which lost 0 bases and 0 bases, there was a span of 9 bases. The CDR3 totals 16 residues. In germline, CDR1 is MNHEY, CDR2 SMNVEV (reference sequence). This CDR3 is CASSLSSFISYNEQFF. The CDR3 DNA is TGTGCCAGCAGTTTATCGAGTTTTATCTCCTACAATGAGCAGTTCTTC.

DNA of the CDR3: TGTGCCAGTAGTATAGTGGCGGGCGTGTTTGGAGATACGCAGTATTTT. Translating gives CASSIVAGVFGDTQYF. This sequence joins TRBV19 and TRBJ2-3; a weak D match, TRBD2 (5 bases). In germline, CDR1 is LNHDA, CDR2 SQIVND (reference sequence). The length of the CDR3 is 16 residues. Trimming removed 1 base from V and 5 bases from J, with 16 bases in between.

The V call is TRBV7-2, the J call TRBJ1-4, with a tentative D call TRBD1 (5 bases). This CDR3 region has 16 residues. From germline, CDR1 is SGHTA and CDR2 FQGNSA. V was pared by 1 base and J by 3 bases, with 12 bases between. The CDR3 here is CASSLGPGGANEKLFF. The DNA for the CDR3 is TGTGCCAGCAGCTTAGGGCCCGGGGGAGCTAATGAAAAACTGTTTTTT.

The chain has TRBV19 and TRBJ2-7, with D tentatively TRBD2 (6 bases). This CDR3 spans 16 amino acids. With 2 bases removed from V and 3 bases from J, the gap between germline ends came to 17 bases. The V gene's germline CDR1 is LNHDA and CDR2 SQIVND (reference sequence). DNA for the CDR3: TGTGCCAGTAGTATAACACTCCGGGAGCTAAACTACGAGCAGTACTTC. Residues: CASSITLRELNYEQYF. The full variable domain, its missing parts supplied by reference TRBV19 and TRBJ2-7, is DGGITQSPKYLFRKEGQNVTLSCEQNLNHDAMYWYRQDPGQGLRLIYYSQIVNDFQKGDIAEGYSVSREKKESFPLTVTSAQKNPTAFYLCASSITLRELNYEQYFGPGTRLTVT.

The V call is TRBV19, the J call TRBJ2-5, with a weak D call TRBD2 (6 bases). Germline CDR1 reads LNHDA; CDR2 reads SQIVND (reference sequence). CDR3 length: 13 amino acids. Deletions cut 5 bases from V and 5 bases from J, with 12 bases between. The CDR3 region is CASSAEGYETQYF. Here the CDR3 DNA reads TGTGCCAGTAGTGCGGAGGGTTACGAGACCCAGTACTTC.

The chain uses TRBV7-2 and TRBJ2-7; 12 bases are a match to TRBD1. The germline gives CDR1 SGHTA, CDR2 FQGNSA. CDR3 length equals 14 residues. Losses at the gene ends were 7 bases for V and 1 base for J; bases not matched to a gene: 2. CDR3 amino acids: CASTGQGASYEQYF. The CDR3 coding sequence is TGTGCCAGCACGGGACAGGGGGCTTCCTACGAGCAGTACTTC.

This clone was picked up one time. The chain has TRBV7-9 and TRBJ2-7; 11 bases map to TRBD2. Germline CDR1 and CDR2: SEHNR and FQNEAQ (reference sequence). Germline trimming cut 1 base from V and 1 base from J; bases unmatched to any gene: 3. The CDR3 contains 16 residues. The CDR3 protein is CASSLERLAGSYEQYF. As DNA, the CDR3 is TGTGCCAGCAGCTTAGAAAGACTAGCGGGGTCCTACGAGCAGTACTTC.

The rearrangement uses TRBV19 and TRBJ2-3; TRBD1 matches 7 bases. This CDR3 has 17 amino acids. Looked up from germline, CDR1 is LNHDA and CDR2 is SQIVND (reference sequence). J lost 2 bases, V lost 5 bases, and 13 bases had no gene match. DNA for the CDR3: TGTGCCAGTAGTTCGGATTCCATGACAGGGAACACAGATACGCAGTATTTT. Protein sequence: CASSSDSMTGNTDTQYF.

A single count supports this clone. The chain uses TRBV10-3 and TRBJ2-7; D not resolved. Deletions cut 4 bases from V and 2 bases from J, with 18 bases between. The CDR3 has 16 amino acids. Germline CDR1 and CDR2: ENHRY and SYGVKD. The CDR3 reads CAISGSPSRSTYEQYF. DNA for the CDR3: TGTGCCATCAGTGGGTCCCCGAGCCGGTCAACCTACGAGCAGTACTTC.

The chain has TRBV10-3 and TRBJ1-1; 7 positions agree with TRBD1. The CDR3 loop spans 12 amino acids. Germline assignment: CDR1 ENHRY and CDR2 SYGVKD. After removal of 6 bases from V and 11 bases from J, the junction contained 9 bases not matched to a gene. CDR3: CAIRRDREEAFF. The CDR3 DNA sequence: TGTGCCATCAGGCGAGACAGGGAGGAGGCTTTCTTT.

The CDR3 bases are TGTGCCAGCAGCATCATAGGACTAGCGGGAGAACACGACACAGATACGCAGTATTTT. It codes for CASSIIGLAGEHDTDTQYF. The gene calls are TRBV28 and TRBJ2-3, with TRBD2 identical over 13 bases. The CDR3 covers 19 residues. Germline CDR1 MDHEN, CDR2 SYDVKM. With 6 bases clipped from V and 2 bases from J, the junction kept 14 bases outside the gene matches.